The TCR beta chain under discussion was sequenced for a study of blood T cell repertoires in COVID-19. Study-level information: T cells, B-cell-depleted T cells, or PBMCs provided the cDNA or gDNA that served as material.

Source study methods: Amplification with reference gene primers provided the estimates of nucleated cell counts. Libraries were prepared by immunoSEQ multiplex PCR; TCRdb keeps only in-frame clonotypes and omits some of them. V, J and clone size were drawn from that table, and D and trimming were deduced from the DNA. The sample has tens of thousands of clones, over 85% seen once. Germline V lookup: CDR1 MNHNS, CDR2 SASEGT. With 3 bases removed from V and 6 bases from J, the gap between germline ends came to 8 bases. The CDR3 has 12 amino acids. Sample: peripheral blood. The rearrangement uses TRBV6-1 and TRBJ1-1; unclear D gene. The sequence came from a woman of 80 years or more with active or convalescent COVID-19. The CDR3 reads CASSDTYAEAFF. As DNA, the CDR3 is TGTGCCAGCAGTGACACTTACGCTGAAGCTTTCTTT.